Listed here are 30 T cell receptor beta chains from one sample, sequenced in a study of shared clonotypes between healthy human individuals. Sequencing used immunoSEQ multiplex PCR; TCRdb keeps in-frame clones, though not all of them. The sample gives some 1 million clones, roughly 70% of which show up once; nearly 1.5% is in the top ten. Sequencing was done on a sample of memory CD4+ T cells sorted from blood. Subset of the sample: CD45RA-negative fraction. The source is a man aged 18 to 30 in good health.

This chain connects TRBV6-6 to TRBJ1-5; 8 nucleotides line up with TRBD1. CDR1 is MNHNY, CDR2 SVGAGI, per germline (reference sequence). The CDR3 length is 16 residues. The ends lost 5 bases at V and 1 base at J; junction bases unmatched: 7. The CDR3 is CASSLGQGGSNQPQHF. The CDR3 DNA is TGTGCCAGCAGTCTAGGACAGGGAGGGAGCAATCAGCCCCAGCATTTT.

This clone was seen at least ten times. V gene TRBV2 combines with J gene TRBJ1-4, with D perhaps TRBD1 (5 bases). CDR1 is SNHLY and CDR2 is FYNNEI in the germline V gene. Trimming took off 4 bases at V and 5 bases at J, with 17 bases between the two ends. The CDR3 sequence is 16 residues long. The CDR3 DNA reads TGTGCCAGCAGTGGGGTTCCGGGCAGGGTCAATGAAAAACTGTTTTTT. This encodes CASSGVPGRVNEKLFF.

This chain joins TRBV29-1 and TRBJ1-2; D may be TRBD1 (5 bases). Trimming stripped 4 bases from V and 5 bases from J, with 8 bases between. The germline CDR1 and CDR2 sequences are SQVTM and ANQGSEA. The CDR3 runs to 11 residues. The CDR3 loop is CSVGDGYGYTF. As DNA, the CDR3 is TGCAGCGTTGGGGACGGATATGGCTACACCTTC.

V usage is TRBV5-1 and J usage is TRBJ1-5, with D maybe TRBD1 (5 bases). Trimming stripped 5 bases from V and 0 bases from J, with 12 bases between. CDR1 and CDR2 (germline): SGHRS, YFSETQ. The CDR3 consists of 15 residues. The CDR3 coding sequence is TGCGCCAGCAGTCGCGGGGCAGATAGCAATCAGCCCCAGCATTTT. It translates to CASSRGADSNQPQHF.

This sequence joins TRBV7-9 and TRBJ1-2, with TRBD1 matching 9 bases. Germline V CDR1 and CDR2: SEHNR, FQNEAQ (reference sequence). The CDR3 runs 16 residues. V dropped 6 bases and J dropped 4; count of bases not matched to a gene: 12. The chain's CDR3 is CASSQAGTGISYGYTF. The DNA of the CDR3 is TGTGCCAGCAGTCAAGCCGGGACAGGGATTTCCTATGGCTACACCTTC.

At least ten counts were recorded for this clone. J is TRBJ1-1 and V is TRBV19; 11 bases match TRBD1. The CDR3 sequence is 15 residues long. From germline, CDR1 is LNHDA and CDR2 SQIVND (reference sequence). The trim removed 3 bases at V and 5 bases at J, leaving 5 bases unmatched. The CDR3 loop reads CASSIGDRGLTEAFF. CDR3 DNA: TGTGCCAGTAGTATCGGGGACAGGGGGTTAACTGAAGCTTTCTTT. The full variable domain, its missing parts supplied by reference TRBV19 and TRBJ1-1, is DGGITQSPKYLFRKEGQNVTLSCEQNLNHDAMYWYRQDPGQGLRLIYYSQIVNDFQKGDIAEGYSVSREKKESFPLTVTSAQKNPTAFYLCASSIGDRGLTEAFFGQGTRLTVV.

The chain recombines TRBV6-6 with TRBJ2-5; TRBD1 aligns across 7 bases. Germline V gene lookup returns CDR1 MNHNY and CDR2 SVGAGI (reference sequence). The CDR3 consists of 14 residues. V gave up 7 bases and J gave up 4 bases; unmatched junction bases: 9. The DNA for the CDR3 is TGTGCCAGCACCCTAGGGGGCGATTCAGAGACCCAGTACTTC. This codes for CASTLGGDSETQYF.

Details on this clone: This clone may be a read error of a much larger clone one base away. Other nucleotide sequences from this sample produce the same CDR3. The rearrangement links TRBV18 to TRBJ2-3; D possibly corresponds to TRBD2 (5 bases). Germline V gene sequence: CDR1 KGHSH, CDR2 LQKENI. The CDR3 runs to 16 residues. Trimming took 0 bases from V and 0 from J, leaving 10 bases between them. CDR3 DNA sequence: TGTGCCAGCTCACCACCGGTTGGCGGGAGCACAGATACGCAGTATTTT. Protein: CASSPPVGGSTDTQYF.

The chain is built from TRBV19 and TRBJ2-2; TRBD2 is a possible D gene (5 bases). Germline V CDR1 and CDR2: LNHDA, SQIVND (reference sequence). CDR3 length: 17 amino acids. Between the trimmed V and J ends, which lost 3 bases and 3 bases, there was a span of 17 bases. The DNA of the CDR3 is TGTGCCAGTAGTATTTTTTATACTCAGCGGTACACCGGGGAGCTGTTTTTT. This gives the protein CASSIFYTQRYTGELFF.

In this sample, this clone turned up once. The chain employs TRBV11-2 and TRBJ1-3; D call uncertain. This CDR3 is built from 13 residues. Deletions cut 6 bases from V and 5 bases from J, with 11 bases between. Germline V gives CDR1 SGHAT, CDR2 FQNNGV. In DNA form, the CDR3 reads TGTGCCAGCAGTCTTGAGCGGCGAAACACCATATATTTT. This translates into CASSLERRNTIYF.

Comment on this clone: This clone may be a read error of a much larger clone one base away. The chain links TRBV7-9 to TRBJ2-2, with D uncertain. V lost 2 bases and J 0 bases, leaving 1 base between the germline ends. This CDR3 has 13 residues. Germline lookup yields CDR1 SEHNR and CDR2 FQNEAQ (reference sequence). In nucleotides, the CDR3 is TGTGCCAGCAGCTTACCGAACACCGGGGAGCTGTTTTTT. Translating it yields CASSLPNTGELFF.

The V gene is TRBV7-2, the J gene TRBJ1-4, with D perhaps matching TRBD1 (5 bases). The germline CDR1 and CDR2 sequences are SGHTA and FQGNSA. The CDR3 loop spans 15 amino acids. The V gene lost 2 bases and the J gene lost 4 bases, with 11 bases spanning the gap. DNA of the CDR3: TGTGCCAGCAGCTTATACAGGCAGGTTAATGAAAAACTGTTTTTT. Translating gives CASSLYRQVNEKLFF.

This chain links TRBV30 with TRBJ1-2; D unclear. CDR3 length: 12 residues. V shed 5 bases and J shed 3 bases, with 10 bases lying between them. Germline CDR1 GTSNPN, CDR2 SVGIG (reference sequence). Here the CDR3 DNA reads TGTGCCTGGGCCGAACGGGACTATGGCTACACCTTC. Its translation is CAWAERDYGYTF. Supplemented by reference TRBV30 and TRBJ1-2, the full variable domain reads SQTIHQWPATLVQPVGSPLSLECTVEGTSNPNLYWYRQAAGRGLQLLFYSVGIGQISSEVPQNLSASRPQDRQFILSSKKLLLSDSGFYLCAWAERDYGYTFGSGTRLTVV.

The V call is TRBV7-8, the J call TRBJ2-7; 11 nucleotides match TRBD2. This CDR3 is 16 amino acids long. The J segment lost 2 bases and the V segment lost 7 bases, leaving 10 bases of the junction unmatched. Germline V gene data show CDR1 as SGHVS and CDR2 as FQNEAQ. The CDR3 here is CASTLISSGGTYEQYF. As DNA, the CDR3 is TGTGCCAGCACCCTAATTTCTAGCGGGGGGACCTACGAGCAGTACTTC.

The V and J genes are TRBV11-3 and TRBJ2-3; D is tentatively TRBD1 or TRBD2 (5 bases each). The CDR3 is 16 amino acids. CDR1 and CDR2 from the germline V gene are SGHNT and YENEEA. Trimming left V 5 bases short and J 6 bases short, with 21 bases between. CDR3 region: CASSPVPGPPRDTQYF. The CDR3 DNA is TGTGCCAGCAGCCCCGTACCGGGACCGCCGAGGGATACGCAGTATTTT.

This clone was observed a single time. The chain links TRBV7-9 to TRBJ1-1, with D hard to call. Germline V gene sequence: CDR1 SEHNR, CDR2 FQNEAQ (reference sequence). The CDR3 has 13 amino acids. Trimming cost V 1 base and J 4 bases, with 7 bases left between them. The CDR3, as DNA: TGTGCCAGCAGCTTAGGTGCTATCACTGAAGCTTTCTTT. It yields the protein CASSLGAITEAFF.

The J gene is TRBJ2-1, the V gene TRBV7-2; 8 bases are shared with TRBD2. Germline V gene data show CDR1 as SGHTA and CDR2 as FQGNSA. This CDR3 region has 14 residues. The J segment lost 5 bases and the V segment lost 6 bases, leaving 6 bases of the junction unmatched. The CDR3 spells CASSTGLGNNEQFF. CDR3 bases: TGTGCCAGCAGTACGGGACTAGGCAACAATGAGCAGTTCTTC.

This clone was detected only a few times. The chain couples TRBV18 to TRBJ2-2; TRBD2 matches 14 bases. V dropped 3 bases and J dropped 6; count of bases not matched to a gene: 6. This CDR3 has 17 residues. CDR1 KGHSH and CDR2 LQKENI come from the germline V gene. The CDR3 loop reads CASSPGLAGDGPGELFF. The CDR3 coding sequence is TGTGCCAGCTCACCGGGACTAGCGGGAGACGGTCCCGGGGAGCTGTTTTTT.

The sample holds a few counts of this clone. This chain uses TRBV15 with TRBJ1-5; D gene ambiguous. This CDR3 contains 12 residues. Trimming removed 3 bases from V and 6 bases from J, with 6 bases in between. In germline, CDR1 is LNHNV, CDR2 YYDKDF (reference sequence). CDR3 region: CATSRVGQPQHF. In DNA form, the CDR3 reads TGTGCCACCAGCAGGGTAGGTCAGCCCCAGCATTTT.

The chain carries TRBV27 and TRBJ1-6; TRBD1 agrees at 7 bases. V lost 5 bases, J lost 9 bases, and 4 bases stayed unmatched. The germline CDR1 and CDR2 sequences are MNHEY and SMNVEV (reference sequence). The CDR3 extends over 13 amino acids. The CDR3 spells CASSPDRVSPLHF. The CDR3 DNA sequence: TGTGCCAGCAGTCCCGACAGGGTTTCACCCCTCCACTTT.

The gene calls are TRBV6-6 and TRBJ2-7, with TRBD2 identical over 7 bases. Germline V gene lookup returns CDR1 MNHNY and CDR2 SVGAGI (reference sequence). V lost 10 bases and J lost 5; bases outside the gene matches: 5. The CDR3 totals 11 residues. In nucleotides, the CDR3 is TGTGCCACCCAAGCGGGAAACGAGCAGTACTTC. Its protein is CATQAGNEQYF.

A few counts support this clone. This chain joins TRBV11-2 and TRBJ2-7; 8 bases agree with TRBD2. J lost 6 bases, V lost 5 bases, and 12 bases had no gene match. The CDR3 runs to 15 residues. Per the germline V gene, CDR1 is SGHAT and CDR2 is FQNNGV. Written as DNA, the CDR3 is TGTGCCAGCAGCCAGCGGGGCGGGAGGTTTGTCGAGCAGTACTTC. It specifies CASSQRGGRFVEQYF.

The gene calls are TRBV2 and TRBJ1-3, with D uncertain. This CDR3 has 16 residues. The germline V and J ends were trimmed by 2 bases and 0 bases, with 11 bases remaining between them. The germline gives CDR1 SNHLY, CDR2 FYNNEI. The CDR3 region has the DNA TGTGCCAGCAGTGAATCGGGGATCCTCTCTGGAAACACCATATATTTT. Its translation is CASSESGILSGNTIYF.

The chain joins TRBV5-6 to TRBJ1-3; 10 nucleotides agree with TRBD1. Per germline, CDR1 SGHDT and CDR2 YYEEEE. Unmatched junction bases numbered 2, after V lost 4 bases and J lost 4 bases. This CDR3 region has 14 residues. DNA of the CDR3: TGTGCCAGCAGCCGACAGGGGGCCGGAAACACCATATATTTT. Translation gives CASSRQGAGNTIYF.

Worth noting for this clone: This specimen includes other DNA sequences encoding the same CDR3. V gene TRBV7-2 combines with J gene TRBJ2-5, with D perhaps TRBD2 (6 bases). Germline CDR1 and CDR2: SGHTA and FQGNSA. V was trimmed by 1 base and J by 4 bases, leaving 10 bases between them. CDR3 length equals 14 residues. In DNA form, the CDR3 reads TGTGCCAGCAGCTTAGGGGGAGGTGGAGAGACCCAGTACTTC. It codes for CASSLGGGGETQYF. Full variable domain (remainder filled in from reference TRBV7-2 and TRBJ2-5): GAGVSQSPSNKVTEKGKDVELRCDPISGHTALYWYRQSLGQGLEFLIYFQGNSAPDKSGLPSDRFSAERTGGSVSTLTIQRTQQEDSAVYLCASSLGGGGETQYFGPGTRLLVL.

The rearrangement uses TRBV5-4 and TRBJ1-2, with 12 positions matching TRBD1. Germline V lookup: CDR1 SGHNT, CDR2 YYREEE (reference sequence). The CDR3 has 14 residues. V trimming: 4 bases; J trimming: 7 bases; junction bases outside the gene matches: 5. The chain's CDR3 is CASSRDRGQGGYTF. The CDR3 nucleotides read TGTGCCAGCAGCAGGGACAGGGGGCAAGGTGGCTACACCTTC.

This clone was counted between two and nine times. One junction end does not reproduce the germline sequence, and a read error may be involved. The CDR3: CASSPPSKTGELFF. The CDR3 coding sequence is TGTGCCAGCTCACCACCCTCGAAGACCGGGGAGCTGTTTTTT. This chain connects TRBV18 to TRBJ2-2; D gene uncertain. Germline assignment: CDR1 KGHSH and CDR2 LQKENI. This CDR3 spans 14 amino acids.

The chain joins TRBV7-9 to TRBJ1-1; D is ambiguous. The V gene lost 3 bases and the J gene lost 3 bases, with 5 bases spanning the gap. The CDR3 spans 12 residues. Germline V gene lookup returns CDR1 SEHNR and CDR2 FQNEAQ (reference sequence). The CDR3 coding sequence is TGTGCCAGCAGCTTCAAAGACACTGAAGCTTTCTTT. Amino acid sequence: CASSFKDTEAFF.

This clone was picked up a small number of times. The V call is TRBV5-6, the J call TRBJ1-6; D unresolved. This CDR3 spans 14 amino acids. The germline V gene encodes CDR1 SGHDT and CDR2 YYEEEE. V was trimmed by 1 base and J by 7 bases, leaving 9 bases between them. The CDR3 DNA sequence: TGTGCCAGCAGCTTGTACATGGCGAATTCACCCCTCCACTTT. It yields the protein CASSLYMANSPLHF. Combining the CDR3 with reference TRBV5-6 and TRBJ1-6 gives the whole variable domain DAGVTQSPTHLIKTRGQQVTLRCSPKSGHDTVSWYQQALGQGPQFIFQYYEEEERQRGNFPDRFSGHQFPNYSSELNVNALLLGDSALYLCASSLYMANSPLHFGNGTRLTVT.

This chain links TRBV29-1 with TRBJ1-1; possibly TRBD1 for D (5 bases). CDR3 length: 16 residues. Between the trimmed V and J ends, which lost 7 bases and 3 bases, there was a span of 24 bases. Germline V lookup: CDR1 SQVTM, CDR2 ANQGSEA. Here the CDR3 DNA reads TGCAGCGCTCGTGACAAGGACATTACAAGGGACACTGAAGCTTTCTTT. Translated: CSARDKDITRDTEAFF.